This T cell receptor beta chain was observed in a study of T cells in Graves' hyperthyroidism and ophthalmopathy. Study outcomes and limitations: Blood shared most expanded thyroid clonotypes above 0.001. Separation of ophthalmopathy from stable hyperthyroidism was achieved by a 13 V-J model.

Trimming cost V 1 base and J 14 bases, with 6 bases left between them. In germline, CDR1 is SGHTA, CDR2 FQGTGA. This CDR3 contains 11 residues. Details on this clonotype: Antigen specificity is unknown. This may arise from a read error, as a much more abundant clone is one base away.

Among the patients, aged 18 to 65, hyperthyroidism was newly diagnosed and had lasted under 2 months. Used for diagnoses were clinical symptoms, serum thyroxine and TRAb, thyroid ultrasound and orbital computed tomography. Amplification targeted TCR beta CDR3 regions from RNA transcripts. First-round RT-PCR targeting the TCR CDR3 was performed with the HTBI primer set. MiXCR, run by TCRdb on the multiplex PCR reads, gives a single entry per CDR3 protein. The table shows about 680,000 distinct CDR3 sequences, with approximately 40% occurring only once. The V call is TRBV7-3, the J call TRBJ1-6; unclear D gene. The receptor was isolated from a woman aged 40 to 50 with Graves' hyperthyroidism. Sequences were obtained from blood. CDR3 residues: CASSLIRTLHF. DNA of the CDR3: TGTGCCAGCAGCTTAATTAGAACCCTCCACTTT.